This T cell receptor (beta chain) was recovered during a study of T cell responses to AZD1222 COVID-19 vaccine. General study findings and limits: Spike was spanned by vaccine-associated CD4 TCRs, which were dominant at 160-218 and 743-854. The donor cohort was predominantly white British with a female majority, and clonal diversity may have been underestimated. Breadth and depth of Spike-specific TCRs rose after two AZD1222 doses.

Data came from immunoSEQ multiplex PCR; TCRdb stores just in-frame clones and leaves some out. The table has 150,000 to 200,000 clones, approximately 90% seen once; the top ten hold about 1.5%. Pooled together were second doses at about 4 or about 12 weeks. Concerning this clone itself: Its target is not known.

This CDR3 spans 16 amino acids. The ends were cut back, 0 bases at V and 11 bases at J, with 19 bases in the middle. Germline CDR1 reads MNHNY; CDR2 reads SVGAGI (reference sequence). The origin of this receptor is an adult who received the AZD1222 COVID-19 vaccine. The V gene is TRBV6-6, the J gene TRBJ1-4; perhaps TRBD1 as D (5 bases). Here the sequenced sample was peripheral blood, taken 28 days after the second AZD1222 dose. DNA of the CDR3: TGTGCCAGCAGTTACTCGGGGGACGGTTTAATGAGGAAACTGTTTTTT. Protein product: CASSYSGDGLMRKLFF.